The following is a TCR beta chain sequence with its context. The sample comes from a study of control samples from healthy donors and cancer patients. Sequencing was performed with immunoSEQ multiplex PCR; in TCRdb, only in-frame clones are kept and a portion is missing. In the table there are more than 85,000 clones, around four fifths of which are singletons. The germline V gene encodes CDR1 MNHEY and CDR2 SVGAGI. The CDR3 consists of 14 residues. V lost 6 bases to trimming and J lost 0 bases; unmatched junction nucleotides: 5. This receptor was identified in a woman between 45 and 60 years old in good health. This sequence joins TRBV6-5 and TRBJ2-7, with 7 positions matching TRBD1. The source material was blood. CDR3 amino acids: CASSRDRVSYEQYF. The CDR3 DNA reads TGTGCCAGCAGCCGCGACAGGGTCTCCTACGAGCAGTACTTC.